A single sample is the source of the 5 T cell receptor beta chains below, sequenced in a study of blood T cell repertoires in COVID-19. The repertoire was sequenced with immunoSEQ multiplex PCR; TCRdb's copy has only in-frame clones and lacks some. The sample carries 150,000 or so clones, roughly 80% recorded once. Specimen: peripheral blood. These receptors all come from an elderly man with acute or convalescent COVID-19.

This clone was seen just once. The V gene is TRBV11-2, the J gene TRBJ2-5; 14 nucleotides align to TRBD2. The CDR3 contains 16 residues. Germline V lookup: CDR1 SGHAT, CDR2 FQNNGV. The V and J ends lost 3 bases and 4 bases, in that order; junction bases with no gene match: 4. The CDR3 DNA follows: TGTGCCAGCAGCTTTGGGACTAGCGGGGGCCTAGAGACCCAGTACTTC. Protein product: CASSFGTSGGLETQYF.

The J gene is TRBJ1-4, the V gene TRBV10-3; 7 bases align to TRBD1. The CDR3 is 14 amino acids. The junction had 6 bases not matched to a gene; V was cut back by 3 bases and J by 8 bases. Germline lookup yields CDR1 ENHRY and CDR2 SYGVKD. The CDR3 sequence: CAISDGGGGEKLFF. DNA of the CDR3: TGTGCCATCAGTGACGGAGGGGGCGGAGAAAAACTGTTTTTT.

The chain has TRBV25-1 and TRBJ2-7, with unresolved D. In germline, CDR1 is MGHDK, CDR2 SYGVNS. CDR3 length equals 12 residues. The germline V and J ends were trimmed by 6 bases and 0 bases, with 6 bases remaining between them. The CDR3 DNA is TGTGCCAGCAGGGCAGACTCCTACGAGCAGTACTTC. It encodes CASRADSYEQYF.

This sequence joins TRBV10-3 and TRBJ2-2, with D tentatively TRBD2 (5 bases). The V end was cut by 8 bases, the J end by 0 bases, with 7 bases between. Germline V gives CDR1 ENHRY, CDR2 SYGVKD. This CDR3 has 13 amino acids. The CDR3 nucleotides read TGTGCCATCTACGGGACGAACACCGGGGAGCTGTTTTTT. It yields the protein CAIYGTNTGELFF.

The rearrangement uses TRBV27 and TRBJ2-1, with TRBD2 matching 8 bases. The CDR3 contains 15 residues. Looked up from germline, CDR1 is MNHEY and CDR2 is SMNVEV (reference sequence). Trimming removed 3 bases from V and 4 bases from J; junction bases left unmatched: 5. The CDR3 reads CASSFRGGLYNEQFF. CDR3 nucleotide sequence: TGTGCCAGCAGTTTCCGGGGGGGCTTATACAATGAGCAGTTCTTC.